The clone carrying this TCR beta chain was counted many times. This sample stems from a study of regulatory T cells in long-lasting Graves disease. TCR beta libraries were built with iRepertoire HTBI primers and Arm-PCR of CDR3 regions. TCRdb re-called the multiplex PCR reads with MiXCR, one entry per CDR3 protein. This table holds 400,000 to 500,000 distinct CDR3 sequences, over 20% found once. Time point denoted: persistent/refractory GD, antithyroid drugs over 5 years with positive TRAb. Researchers made the TCR library from RNA that was extracted from PBMCs. The ends were cut back, 4 bases at V and 5 bases at J, with 15 bases in the middle. This CDR3 comprises 15 residues. From germline, CDR1 is SGHVS and CDR2 FQNEAQ.

This TCR was sampled from a female donor with Graves disease. The starting material was peripheral blood mononuclear cells (PBMCs), obtained when the disease was refractory, from a patient treated with antithyroid drugs. The J gene is TRBJ2-4, the V gene TRBV7-8; maybe TRBD1 (6 bases). CDR3 bases: TGTGCCAGCAGCTCCGATACAGGGTGGGAAAACATTCAGTACTTC. Its translation: CASSSDTGWENIQYF.